One and the same sample provided the 21 T cell receptor beta chains below, sequenced in a study of shared clonotypes between healthy human individuals. Here immunoSEQ multiplex PCR was the method, and the copy in TCRdb shows in-frame clones only, minus some. The table records some 1 million clones, about 75% of them present only once. The sequenced sample was memory CD4+ T cells sorted from blood. Noted subset: CD45RA-negative fraction. These receptors all stem from a man between 18 and 35 years old in good health.

V is TRBV5-4 and J is TRBJ1-2; 7 bases line up with TRBD1. This CDR3 spans 13 amino acids. Trimming removed 5 bases from V and 4 bases from J; junction bases left unmatched: 5. CDR1 and CDR2 (germline): SGHNT, YYREEE (reference sequence). The CDR3 DNA follows: TGTGCCAGCAGTTTCGACAGGGTCTATGGCTACACCTTC. It encodes CASSFDRVYGYTF.

The chain has TRBV6-6 and TRBJ1-1, with D hard to call. V lost 6 bases and J lost 2, with 13 bases in between. Per germline, CDR1 MNHNY and CDR2 SVGAGI (reference sequence). CDR3 length: 14 amino acids. CDR3 amino acids: CASSLTRGNTEAFF. The DNA for the CDR3 is TGTGCCAGCAGCCTTACAAGAGGTAACACTGAAGCTTTCTTT.

The rearrangement links TRBV27 to TRBJ1-6; no definite D call. V lost 3 bases and J 8 bases, leaving 8 bases between the germline ends. CDR3 length: 13 residues. The germline gives CDR1 MNHEY, CDR2 SMNVEV (reference sequence). This chain's CDR3 is CASSFTNYSPLHF. The CDR3 coding sequence is TGTGCCAGCAGTTTTACGAATTATTCACCCCTCCACTTT.

This clone has just a few counts. The chain joins TRBV9 to TRBJ1-5; unclear D gene. The V gene's germline CDR1 is SGDLS and CDR2 YYNGEE. Trimming removed 0 bases from V and 4 bases from J, with 5 bases in between. The CDR3 consists of 13 residues. The CDR3 loop is CASSVDWNQPQHF. CDR3 nucleotide sequence: TGTGCCAGCAGCGTAGACTGGAATCAGCCCCAGCATTTT.

The table lists this clone with a few counts. This chain links TRBV5-1 with TRBJ2-7; 11 bases match TRBD2. The CDR3 has 15 residues. From germline, CDR1 is SGHRS and CDR2 YFSETQ. V dropped 4 bases and J dropped 3; count of bases not matched to a gene: 6. The CDR3 loop reads CASSPTSGSFYEQYF. The DNA for the CDR3 is TGCGCCAGCAGCCCCACTAGCGGGAGCTTCTACGAGCAGTACTTC.

This clone occurred a few times. At the DNA level, this CDR3 is encoded by other sequences in the same sample as well. This chain joins TRBV7-2 and TRBJ2-2; 7 bases agree with TRBD2. There are 15 residues in the CDR3. J gave up 3 bases and V 5 bases, and 6 bases lay outside the gene matches. CDR1 SGHTA and CDR2 FQGNSA come from the germline V gene. CDR3 DNA sequence: TGTGCCAGCAGCCCGTGGGGGGGGGACACCGGGGAGCTGTTTTTT. Translating it yields CASSPWGGDTGELFF.

About this clone itself: Other nucleotide sequences in the sample specify the same CDR3. This chain connects TRBV11-3 to TRBJ2-5; D unresolved. The CDR3 contains 13 residues. Germline CDR1 reads SGHNT; CDR2 reads YENEEA. V was shortened by 3 bases and J by 3 bases, with 8 bases between the two germline ends. In DNA form, the CDR3 reads TGTGCCAGCAGCTTGGGCAGAAAAGAGACCCAGTACTTC. Translation gives CASSLGRKETQYF.

This chain links TRBV19 with TRBJ1-2, with D possibly TRBD1 on 6 matching bases. Germline-derived CDR1 and CDR2 are LNHDA and SQIVND (reference sequence). The CDR3 loop spans 14 amino acids. V was shortened by 1 base and J by 7 bases, with 13 bases between the two germline ends. The CDR3 nucleotides are TGTGCCAGTAGTATAGGGGGGCGAGACGCTGGCTACACCTTC. Amino acid sequence: CASSIGGRDAGYTF.

The V call is TRBV6-5, the J call TRBJ1-2, with D tentatively TRBD1 (5 bases). Germline CDR1 MNHEY, CDR2 SVGAGI. V was clipped by 2 bases and J by 1 base, with 5 bases between them. The CDR3 covers 13 residues. The CDR3 coding sequence is TGTGCCAGCAGTTACGACAGTAACTATGGCTACACCTTC. Translating it yields CASSYDSNYGYTF.

V gene TRBV27 combines with J gene TRBJ1-1, with TRBD1 as a possible D gene (5 bases). Germline-derived CDR1 and CDR2 are MNHEY and SMNVEV (reference sequence). The germline V and J ends were trimmed by 1 base and 9 bases, with 15 bases remaining between them. CDR3 length equals 14 residues. This chain's CDR3 is CASSLLGLQGKAFF. For the CDR3, the DNA is TGTGCCAGCAGTTTATTAGGGCTGCAGGGTAAAGCTTTCTTT.

This clone is a singleton in its sample. CDR3 coding DNA: TGTGCCAGCAGGTCGGGGGGAGGCAGGATCGGGGAGCTGTTTTTT. Translating it yields CASRSGGGRIGELFF. This chain uses TRBV5-4 with TRBJ2-2; 7 bases are shared with TRBD2. Germline-derived CDR1 and CDR2 are SGHNT and YYREEE (reference sequence). The CDR3 consists of 15 residues. V gave up 5 bases and J gave up 7 bases; unmatched junction bases: 11. The whole variable domain, filled in from reference TRBV5-4 and TRBJ2-2, reads ETGVTQSPTHLIKTRGQQVTLRCSSQSGHNTVSWYQQALGQGPQFIFQYYREEENGRGNFPPRFSGLQFPNYSSELNVNALELDDSALYLCASRSGGGRIGELFFGEGSRLTVL.

This chain uses TRBV10-3 with TRBJ2-1; 8 bases are shared with TRBD2. The V segment lost 2 bases and the J segment 5 bases; nucleotides outside the gene matches: 5. The CDR3 consists of 15 residues. Per germline, CDR1 ENHRY and CDR2 SYGVKD. The CDR3 loop is CAISEPGTRNNEQFF. CDR3 in DNA: TGTGCCATCAGTGAGCCTGGGACTAGGAACAATGAGCAGTTCTTC.

The gene calls are TRBV6-5 and TRBJ1-1, with TRBD1 as a possible D gene (5 bases). In germline, CDR1 is MNHEY, CDR2 SVGAGI. Trimming shortened V by 6 bases and J by 8 bases, and 10 bases separated the two germline ends. CDR3 size: 11 residues. CDR3 in amino acids: CASSRGREAFF. The DNA of the CDR3 is TGTGCCAGCAGCCGGGGACGGGAAGCTTTCTTT.

This clone came up once. V gene TRBV19 combines with J gene TRBJ1-1; D not certain. Trimming removed 1 base at V and 0 bases at J, with 9 bases between. This CDR3 has 15 amino acids. Germline loops: CDR1 LNHDA, CDR2 SQIVND (reference sequence). This CDR3 reads CASSIAPAMNTEAFF. The CDR3 DNA reads as TGTGCCAGTAGTATAGCACCAGCAATGAACACTGAAGCTTTCTTT.

This sequence joins TRBV6-1 and TRBJ1-4; 9 bases map to TRBD1. The CDR3 is 18 amino acids. CDR1 and CDR2 (germline): MNHNS, SASEGT. Trimming cost V 1 base and J 2 bases; bases outside gene matches: 8. CDR3 sequence (DNA): TGTGCCAGCAGTGAAGAGGGACAGGGAAGGACGACTAATGAAAAACTGTTTTTT. It is translated as CASSEEGQGRTTNEKLFF.

This clone was counted a single time. V gene TRBV2 combines with J gene TRBJ1-4; D gene uncertain. V was trimmed by 1 base and J by 7 bases, leaving 7 bases between them. The CDR3 spans 13 residues. In germline, CDR1 is SNHLY, CDR2 FYNNEI. The CDR3, as DNA: TGTGCCAGCAGTGAAGGGCCCAGTGAAAAACTGTTTTTT. It codes for CASSEGPSEKLFF.

The chain combines TRBV11-2 with TRBJ2-3, with D perhaps TRBD1 (6 bases). The V gene's germline CDR1 is SGHAT and CDR2 FQNNGV. Trimming stripped 5 bases from V and 5 bases from J, with 17 bases between. The CDR3 length is 15 residues. The DNA of the CDR3 is TGTGCCAGCAGCCTAAAAATTCAGGGGCGAGATACGCAGTATTTT. It encodes CASSLKIQGRDTQYF.

The chain uses TRBV6-5 and TRBJ2-2; D assignment may be TRBD1 or TRBD2 (5 bases each). Germline-derived CDR1 and CDR2 are MNHEY and SVGAGI. This CDR3 comprises 13 residues. V shed 7 bases and J shed 4 bases, with 10 bases lying between them. CDR3 DNA sequence: TGTGCCAGCAAGCCAGGGAGCACCGGGGAGCTGTTTTTT. It specifies CASKPGSTGELFF.

The V call is TRBV10-1, the J call TRBJ2-7; TRBD2 might be the D (5 bases). Trimming pared 4 bases from V and 7 bases from J, leaving 20 bases between. The CDR3 totals 15 residues. From germline, CDR1 is WNHNN and CDR2 SYGVQD (reference sequence). For the CDR3, the DNA is TGCGCCAGCAGTGTCCGTCGGGAATTGACGCGAGAGCAGTACTTC. It translates to CASSVRRELTREQYF.

The chain joins TRBV11-3 to TRBJ1-2; D possibly corresponds to TRBD1 (6 bases). Trimming removed 6 bases at V and 9 bases at J, with 11 bases between. This CDR3 comprises 11 residues. CDR1 and CDR2 (germline): SGHNT, YENEEA. The CDR3 spells CASRRTECYTF. The DNA of the CDR3 is TGTGCCAGCAGGCGGACAGAGTGCTACACCTTC.

This clone was recorded a few times. A read error may explain this, as a much larger clone is one base away. Other DNA sequences from this sample encode an identical CDR3 as well. The V and J genes are TRBV11-3 and TRBJ1-1, with D unclear. Germline loops: CDR1 SGHNT, CDR2 YENEEA. The CDR3 length is 13 residues. Trimming cost V 1 base and J 1 base, with 4 bases left between them. CDR3: CASSLGGNTEAFF. The CDR3 region has the DNA TGTGCCAGCAGCTTAGGCGGGAACACTGAAGCTTTCTTT. The entire variable domain, with the rest obtained from reference TRBV11-3 and TRBJ1-1, is as follows: EAGVVQSPRYKIIEKKQPVAFWCNPISGHNTLYWYLQNLGQGPELLIRYENEEAVDDSQLPKDRFSAERLKGVDSTLKIQPAELGDSAVYLCASSLGGNTEAFFGQGTRLTVV.